This TCR beta chain was sequenced for a study of T cells in tuberculosis. Across the study: This South African cohort compared adolescents with or without latent tuberculosis against adults with active tuberculosis.

The sample's time point: new active TB diagnosis, blood taken before or within 7 days of starting treatment. Active tuberculosis patients were new diagnoses, HIV-seronegative, South African, and aged 18 years or older. Each clinical donor contributed on average roughly 100,000 T cells from unsorted cryopreserved PBMC. Study outcomes and limitations: Active tuberculosis alpha repertoires lay closer to GMM-specific TCRs than controls'.

Some clones are missing from TCRdb's copy, which holds only in-frame ones; the method was immunoSEQ multiplex PCR. The table records tens of thousands of clones, around 85% of them present only once. This clone was seen once. Its cognate antigen is unknown. This CDR3 contains 13 residues. Germline loops: CDR1 LNHDA, CDR2 SQIVND (reference sequence). V was clipped by 2 bases and J by 2 bases, with 4 bases between them. Material: PBMCs, obtained at tuberculosis diagnosis. This TCR came from an adult with tuberculosis. The V and J genes are TRBV19 and TRBJ1-5; no reliable D call. The CDR3 spells CASSISGNQPQHF. DNA of the CDR3: TGTGCCAGTAGTATATCAGGCAATCAGCCCCAGCATTTT.